What follows are 25 T cell receptor beta chains derived from one specimen sequenced in a study of chemoradiotherapy in HPV16-positive cancers. Assay: immunoSEQ multiplex PCR; the TCRdb copy retains only in-frame clones and omits some. The sample holds about 25,000 clones; approximately 94% are singletons and the top ten take approximately 2.7%. This sample was gathered from a patient who underwent chemoradiotherapy. Receptors originate from a human donor with HPV-associated anogenital cancer.

The J gene is TRBJ1-1, the V gene TRBV6-4, with D uncertain. The CDR3 covers 13 residues. In germline, CDR1 is MRHNA, CDR2 SNTAGT. V was clipped by 6 bases and J by 4 bases, with 12 bases between them. In DNA form, the CDR3 reads TGTGCCAGCAGCCAAAAACGGGGCACTGAAGCTTTCTTT. Translated: CASSQKRGTEAFF.

This clone is a singleton in its sample. The chain uses TRBV2 and TRBJ1-1; D is possibly TRBD1 (5 bases). CDR1 and CDR2 from the germline V gene are SNHLY and FYNNEI. The CDR3 totals 14 residues. Trimming stripped 3 bases from V and 3 bases from J, with 11 bases between. CDR3 residues: CASSDPGGDTEAFF. The CDR3, as DNA: TGTGCCAGCAGTGATCCTGGAGGGGACACTGAAGCTTTCTTT.

The rearrangement uses TRBV7-6 and TRBJ1-2; TRBD1 matches at 9 bases. The CDR3 is 15 residues long. J lost 5 bases, V lost 4 bases, and 8 bases had no gene match. The germline gives CDR1 SGHVS, CDR2 FNYEAQ. CDR3 amino acids: CASSSERDRAYGYTF. The CDR3 bases are TGTGCCAGCAGCTCGGAACGGGACAGGGCGTATGGCTACACCTTC.

The rearrangement joins TRBV19 to TRBJ2-1; weak D call: TRBD2 (6 bases). Germline V CDR1 and CDR2: LNHDA, SQIVND (reference sequence). The CDR3 extends over 13 amino acids. V was clipped by 10 bases and J by 4 bases, with 14 bases between them. For the CDR3, the DNA is TGTGCCACAACCCCTCGGGAGTACAATGAGCAGTTCTTC. Protein: CATTPREYNEQFF. Full variable domain (remainder filled in from reference TRBV19 and TRBJ2-1): DGGITQSPKYLFRKEGQNVTLSCEQNLNHDAMYWYRQDPGQGLRLIYYSQIVNDFQKGDIAEGYSVSREKKESFPLTVTSAQKNPTAFYLCATTPREYNEQFFGPGTRLTVL.

The chain has TRBV9 and TRBJ2-2; the D call may be TRBD1 or TRBD2 (5 bases each). Trimming took 0 bases from V and 4 from J, leaving 16 bases between them. Per the germline V gene, CDR1 is SGDLS and CDR2 is YYNGEE. CDR3 length: 17 amino acids. The CDR3 here is CASSVGYRDRGTGELFF. The CDR3 region has the DNA TGTGCCAGCAGCGTAGGGTACCGGGACCGCGGCACCGGGGAGCTGTTTTTT.

This clone occurred once. The chain couples TRBV4-1 to TRBJ2-3; the match to TRBD2 covers 7 bases. CDR1 and CDR2 from the germline V gene are MGHRA and YSYEKL. V was pared by 2 bases and J by 3 bases, with 8 bases of the junction left unmatched. This CDR3 has 16 amino acids. The CDR3 DNA is TGCGCCAGCAGCCAACTAAAGCTCGGGGGGACAGATACGCAGTATTTT. This codes for CASSQLKLGGTDTQYF.

V is TRBV10-3 and J is TRBJ1-1; D is possibly TRBD1 (5 bases). From germline, CDR1 is ENHRY and CDR2 SYGVKD. With 4 bases removed from V and 1 base from J, the gap between germline ends came to 10 bases. There are 14 residues in the CDR3. As DNA, the CDR3 is TGTGCCATCAGTGTTGGGCAGGGGAACACTGAAGCTTTCTTT. Protein product: CAISVGQGNTEAFF.

The chain combines TRBV18 with TRBJ1-4; D is unclear. V gave up 1 base and J gave up 7 bases, with 13 bases separating them. The V gene's germline CDR1 is KGHSH and CDR2 LQKENI. This CDR3 is 15 amino acids long. Written as DNA, the CDR3 is TGTGCCAGCTCACCACGTGCCGCATGGGGTGAAAAACTGTTTTTT. Protein product: CASSPRAAWGEKLFF.

Only a few counts were recorded for this clone. The chain has TRBV6-1 and TRBJ1-1; D may be TRBD1 (6 bases). The CDR3 is made up of 15 amino acids. The V gene's germline CDR1 is MNHNS and CDR2 SASEGT. Between the trimmed V and J ends, which lost 4 bases and 5 bases, there was a span of 17 bases. The CDR3 reads CASSALQGGGTEAFF. DNA for the CDR3: TGTGCCAGCAGTGCATTACAGGGAGGGGGAACTGAAGCTTTCTTT.

This chain joins TRBV6-4 and TRBJ1-1, with D perhaps TRBD1 (6 bases). CDR1 and CDR2 from the germline V gene are MRHNA and SNTAGT. V was cut by 0 bases and J by 2 bases, with 10 bases left in between. CDR3 length: 15 amino acids. CDR3 coding DNA: TGTGCCAGCAGTGACTCGTCCGGGGGCAACACTGAAGCTTTCTTT. It specifies CASSDSSGGNTEAFF.

The rearrangement uses TRBV6-6 and TRBJ2-1, with a weak D call TRBD2 (6 bases). This CDR3 has 13 residues. The germline V and J ends were trimmed by 6 bases and 8 bases, with 14 bases remaining between them. From germline, CDR1 is MNHNY and CDR2 SVGAGI (reference sequence). The CDR3 DNA reads TGTGCCAGCAGCTACGGGAGTCTCTATGAGCAGTTCTTC. This encodes CASSYGSLYEQFF.

This clone has only one observation. J is TRBJ1-2 and V is TRBV6-1; no clear D gene. CDR3 size: 14 residues. Trimming cost V 3 bases and J 4 bases, with 12 bases left between them. Germline assignment: CDR1 MNHNS and CDR2 SASEGT. The CDR3 nucleotides read TGTGCCAGCAGTGACCCTTCGACACCCTATGGCTACACCTTC. Translation: CASSDPSTPYGYTF.

The chain employs TRBV6-5 and TRBJ2-5; D ambiguous. V lost 0 bases and J lost 2, with 7 bases in between. This CDR3 spans 14 amino acids. Germline V gene sequence: CDR1 MNHEY, CDR2 SVGAGI. The CDR3, as DNA: TGTGCCAGCAGTTACTCTAAAATGCAAGAGACCCAGTACTTC. Translating gives CASSYSKMQETQYF.

The V call is TRBV11-2, the J call TRBJ2-7, with D possibly matching TRBD1 (6 bases). The germline V and J ends were trimmed by 1 base and 3 bases, with 13 bases remaining between them. CDR1 SGHAT and CDR2 FQNNGV come from the germline V gene. This CDR3 spans 15 amino acids. CDR3 region: CASSLAGRGIYEQYF. CDR3 bases: TGTGCCAGCAGCTTAGCAGGCAGGGGAATCTACGAGCAGTACTTC.

The chain joins TRBV6-1 to TRBJ2-1; possibly TRBD1 for D (5 bases). With 6 bases removed from V and 6 bases from J, the gap between germline ends came to 18 bases. The germline gives CDR1 MNHNS, CDR2 SASEGT. There are 15 residues in the CDR3. The CDR3 loop reads CASRSPGSGINEQFF. CDR3 coding DNA: TGTGCCAGCAGGTCCCCAGGGTCGGGTATCAATGAGCAGTTCTTC.

The count of this clone is one. The chain couples TRBV5-1 to TRBJ1-2; 8 nucleotides align to TRBD1. The CDR3 runs to 14 residues. The V gene end was trimmed by 0 bases and the J gene end by 3 bases; junction bases not matched to a gene: 1. Germline V gene data show CDR1 as SGHRS and CDR2 as YFSETQ. The CDR3 DNA reads as TGCGCCAGCAGCTTGGCGGGACAGGACTATGGCTACACCTTC. Protein product: CASSLAGQDYGYTF.

V usage is TRBV5-1 and J usage is TRBJ2-7, with TRBD1 identical over 8 bases. Trimming took 4 bases from V and 6 from J; bases not matched to a gene: 12. Germline V gene data show CDR1 as SGHRS and CDR2 as YFSETQ. This CDR3 region has 15 residues. The CDR3 nucleotides read TGCGCCAGCAGCCCCATCCCCGGACAGGGTTCCGAGCAGTACTTC. It codes for CASSPIPGQGSEQYF.

This clone was picked up one time. In DNA form, the CDR3 reads TGTGCCAGCCGGTTCGGGGACACTGAAGCTTTCTTT. Translation: CASRFGDTEAFF. The rearrangement links TRBV7-9 to TRBJ1-1; unclear D gene. Germline assignment: CDR1 SEHNR and CDR2 FQNEAQ (reference sequence). This CDR3 region has 12 residues. Trimming shortened V by 8 bases and J by 3 bases, and 10 bases separated the two germline ends.

The chain combines TRBV19 with TRBJ2-5; 13 positions agree with TRBD2. The CDR3 consists of 14 residues. V was clipped by 6 bases and J by 4 bases; unmatched bases: 2. Germline-derived CDR1 and CDR2 are LNHDA and SQIVND (reference sequence). The CDR3 protein is CASRGLAGRETQYF. The DNA for the CDR3 is TGTGCCAGTAGGGGACTAGCGGGGAGAGAGACCCAGTACTTC.

The chain employs TRBV18 and TRBJ2-7; either TRBD1 or TRBD2 may fit D (7 bases each). Trimming removed 5 bases at V and 2 bases at J, with 13 bases between. The CDR3 is made up of 14 amino acids. Germline V gene data show CDR1 as KGHSH and CDR2 as LQKENI. The CDR3 reads CASSSGGVPYEQYF. As DNA, the CDR3 is TGTGCCAGCTCATCAGGGGGGGTTCCCTACGAGCAGTACTTC. The full variable domain, with the rest looked up from reference TRBV18 and TRBJ2-7, is NAGVMQNPRHLVRRRGQEARLRCSPMKGHSHVYWYRQLPEEGLKFMVYLQKENIIDESGMPKERFSAEFPKEGPSILRIQQVVRGDSAAYFCASSSGGVPYEQYFGPGTRLTVT.

The chain couples TRBV15 to TRBJ1-1; 11 bases match TRBD1. CDR1 and CDR2 (germline): LNHNV, YYDKDF (reference sequence). The CDR3 sequence is 16 residues long. V was pared by 4 bases and J by 2 bases, with 6 bases of the junction left unmatched. The CDR3 region is CATSKGTGGSNTEAFF. The CDR3, as DNA: TGTGCCACCAGCAAAGGGACAGGGGGGAGCAACACTGAAGCTTTCTTT.

In this sample, this clone turned up once. CDR3 amino acids: CASSRQGNQPQHF. The CDR3 DNA reads as TGTGCCAGTAGTAGGCAGGGCAATCAGCCCCAGCATTTT. The chain uses TRBV19 and TRBJ1-5; D unclear. CDR1 LNHDA and CDR2 SQIVND come from the germline V gene (reference sequence). Trimming took off 4 bases at V and 2 bases at J, with 6 bases between the two ends. There are 13 residues in the CDR3.

The chain carries TRBV6-1 and TRBJ2-1; D may match TRBD1 or TRBD2 (5 bases each). This CDR3 has 16 residues. In germline, CDR1 is MNHNS, CDR2 SASEGT. Between the trimmed V and J ends, which lost 2 bases and 2 bases, there was a span of 13 bases. As DNA, the CDR3 is TGTGCCAGCAGTGAACAAAACGGGGCCGCCTACAATGAGCAGTTCTTC. Amino acid sequence: CASSEQNGAAYNEQFF.

The chain recombines TRBV7-2 with TRBJ2-7; D is uncertain. Germline V lookup: CDR1 SGHTA, CDR2 FQGNSA. The CDR3 is made up of 15 amino acids. The V gene lost 1 base and the J gene lost 0 bases, with 10 bases spanning the gap. In DNA form, the CDR3 reads TGTGCCAGCAGCTTAGAACGGACGAGCTCCTACGAGCAGTACTTC. This encodes CASSLERTSSYEQYF.

The J gene is TRBJ2-7, the V gene TRBV5-1, with 7 bases identical to TRBD1. The trim removed 0 bases at V and 0 bases at J, leaving 6 bases unmatched. The CDR3 covers 16 residues. Germline V gives CDR1 SGHRS, CDR2 YFSETQ. This chain's CDR3 is CASSLGGTAISYEQYF. In nucleotides, the CDR3 is TGCGCCAGCAGCTTGGGAGGGACAGCCATCTCCTACGAGCAGTACTTC.